This T cell receptor beta chain comes out of a study of OX40 agonist ivuxolimab in advanced cancers. The overall study: Anti-PD-1, anti-PD-L1 or anti-CTLA-4 therapy given earlier was allowed, and roughly 40% had some.

Trimming pared 2 bases from V and 6 bases from J, leaving 7 bases between. The germline V gene has CDR1 MDHEN and CDR2 SYDVKM. The CDR3 contains 13 residues. The repertoire was sequenced with immunoSEQ multiplex PCR; TCRdb's copy has only in-frame clones and lacks some. The profile shows roughly 50,000 clones, around 90% of them singletons. This receptor was identified in an adult with an advanced solid tumor such as melanoma, head and neck, liver or kidney cancer. The input for sequencing was CD4+ or CD8+ T cells sorted from blood, taken in a trial of the OX40 agonist ivuxolimab. The V gene is TRBV28, the J gene TRBJ2-2; D not resolved. The CDR3 DNA reads as TGTGCCAGCAGTTTAAGGCGAGCCGGGGAGCTGTTTTTT. Its protein is CASSLRRAGELFF.